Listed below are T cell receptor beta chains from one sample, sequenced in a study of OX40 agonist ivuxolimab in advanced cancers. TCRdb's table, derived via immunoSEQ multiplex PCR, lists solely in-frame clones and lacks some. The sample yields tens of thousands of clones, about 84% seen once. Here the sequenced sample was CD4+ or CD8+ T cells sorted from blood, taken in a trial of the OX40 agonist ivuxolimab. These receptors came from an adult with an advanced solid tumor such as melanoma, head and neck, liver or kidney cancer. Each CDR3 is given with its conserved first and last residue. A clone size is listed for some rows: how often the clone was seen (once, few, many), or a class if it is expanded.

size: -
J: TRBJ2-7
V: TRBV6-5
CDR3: CASRPQEYYEQYF

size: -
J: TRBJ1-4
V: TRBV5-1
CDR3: CASQKDRGLEKLFF

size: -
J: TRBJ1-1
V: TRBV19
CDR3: CASSRTGTLNTEAFF

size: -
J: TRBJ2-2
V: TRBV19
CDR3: CASSISTTGELFF

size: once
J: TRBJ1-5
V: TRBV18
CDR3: CASSRNPPGDRNQPQHF

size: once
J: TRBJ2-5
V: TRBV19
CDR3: CASSIRRTGTGGETQYF

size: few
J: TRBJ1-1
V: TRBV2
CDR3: CASSPLFSGMSEAFF

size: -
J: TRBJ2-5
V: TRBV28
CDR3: CASRPPGTGGGLETQYF

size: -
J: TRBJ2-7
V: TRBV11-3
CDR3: CASSRQDGNYEQYF

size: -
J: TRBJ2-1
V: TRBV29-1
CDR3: CSVEGIALNEQFF

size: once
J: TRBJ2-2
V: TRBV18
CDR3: CASSAGTGNTGELFF

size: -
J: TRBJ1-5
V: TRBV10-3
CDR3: CAISKENRDGEPQHF

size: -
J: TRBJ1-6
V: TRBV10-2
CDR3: CASRNRSNYGSPLHF

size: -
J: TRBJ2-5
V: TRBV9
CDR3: CASSSGLAGGAGETQYF

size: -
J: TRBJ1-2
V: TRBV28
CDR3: CASSPRDSLYGYTF

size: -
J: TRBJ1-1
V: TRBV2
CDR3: CASRTLTVEAFF

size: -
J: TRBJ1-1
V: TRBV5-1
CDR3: CASSLDTGGYTEAFF

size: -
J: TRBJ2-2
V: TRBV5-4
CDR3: CASSLRTAANTGELFF

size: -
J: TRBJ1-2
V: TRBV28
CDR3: CASSGTTSYGYTF

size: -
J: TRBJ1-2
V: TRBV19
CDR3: CASTIGANYGYTF

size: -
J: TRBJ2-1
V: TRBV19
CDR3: CASSIERTYNEQFF

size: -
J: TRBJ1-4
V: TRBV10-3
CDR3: CAISERGGQDEKLFF

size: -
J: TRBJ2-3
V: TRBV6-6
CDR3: CASSYSMRDTQYF

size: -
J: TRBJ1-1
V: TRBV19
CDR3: CASSMVGGRSTEAFF

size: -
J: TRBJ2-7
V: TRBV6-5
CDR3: CASSYSGQGGYEQYF

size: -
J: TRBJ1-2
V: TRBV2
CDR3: CASTRAAYGYTF

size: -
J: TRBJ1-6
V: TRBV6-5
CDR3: CASSRNKGSSPLHF

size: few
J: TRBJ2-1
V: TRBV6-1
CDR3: CASNPGLAGASVQFF

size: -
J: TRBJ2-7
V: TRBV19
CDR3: CASSIAGDSSYEQYF

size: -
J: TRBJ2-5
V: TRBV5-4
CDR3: CASSLYTSQETQYF

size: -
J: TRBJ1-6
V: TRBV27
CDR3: CASTIGQVGGSYNSPLHF